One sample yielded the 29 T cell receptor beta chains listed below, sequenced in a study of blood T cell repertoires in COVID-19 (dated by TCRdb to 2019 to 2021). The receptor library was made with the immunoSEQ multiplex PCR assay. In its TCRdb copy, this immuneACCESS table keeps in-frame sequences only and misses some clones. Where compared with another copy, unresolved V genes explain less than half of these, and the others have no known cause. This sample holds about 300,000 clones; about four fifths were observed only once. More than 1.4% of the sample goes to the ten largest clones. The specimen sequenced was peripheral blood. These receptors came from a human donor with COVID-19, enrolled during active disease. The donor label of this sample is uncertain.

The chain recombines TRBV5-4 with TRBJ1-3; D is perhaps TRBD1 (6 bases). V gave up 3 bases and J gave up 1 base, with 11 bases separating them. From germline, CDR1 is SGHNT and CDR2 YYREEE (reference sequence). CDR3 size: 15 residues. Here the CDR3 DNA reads TGTGCCAGCAGCTCATCCGGGACATCTGGAAACACCATATATTTT. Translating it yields CASSSSGTSGNTIYF.

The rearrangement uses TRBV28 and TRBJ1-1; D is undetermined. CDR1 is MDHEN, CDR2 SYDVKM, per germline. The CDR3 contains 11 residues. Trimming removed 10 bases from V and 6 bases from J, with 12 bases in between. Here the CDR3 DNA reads TGTGCCACCGCACCGGTATCTGAAGCTTTCTTT. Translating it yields CATAPVSEAFF.

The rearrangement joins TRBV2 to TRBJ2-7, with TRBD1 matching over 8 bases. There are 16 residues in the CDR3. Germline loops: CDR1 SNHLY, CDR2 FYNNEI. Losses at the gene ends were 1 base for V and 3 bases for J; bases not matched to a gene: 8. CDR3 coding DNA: TGTGCCAGCAGTGAAGAATGGACAGGGTACAGCTACGAGCAGTACTTC. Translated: CASSEEWTGYSYEQYF. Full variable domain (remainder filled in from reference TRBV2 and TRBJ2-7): EPEVTQTPSHQVTQMGQEVILRCVPISNHLYFYWYRQILGQKVEFLVSFYNNEISEKSEIFDDQFSVERPDGSNFTLKIRSTKLEDSAMYFCASSEEWTGYSYEQYFGPGTRLTVT.

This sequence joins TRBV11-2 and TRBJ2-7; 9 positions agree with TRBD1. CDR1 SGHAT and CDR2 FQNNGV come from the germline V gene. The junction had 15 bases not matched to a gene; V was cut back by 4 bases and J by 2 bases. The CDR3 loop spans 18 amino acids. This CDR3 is CASSSHLQGQGRTYEQYF. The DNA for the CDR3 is TGTGCCAGCAGCTCGCATTTACAGGGACAGGGTAGGACCTACGAGCAGTACTTC.

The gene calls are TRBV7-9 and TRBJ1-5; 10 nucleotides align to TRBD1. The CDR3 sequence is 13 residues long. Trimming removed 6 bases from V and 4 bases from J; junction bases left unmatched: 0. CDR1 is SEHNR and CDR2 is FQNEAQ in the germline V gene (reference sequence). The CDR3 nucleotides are TGTGCCAGCAGGGGACAGGGGAATCAGCCCCAGCATTTT. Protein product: CASRGQGNQPQHF.

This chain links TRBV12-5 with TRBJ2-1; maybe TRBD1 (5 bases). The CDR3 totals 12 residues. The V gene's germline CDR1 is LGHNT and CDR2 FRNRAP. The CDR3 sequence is CAASGAIHEQFF. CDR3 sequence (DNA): TGTGCCGCCTCTGGGGCTATCCATGAGCAGTTCTTC.

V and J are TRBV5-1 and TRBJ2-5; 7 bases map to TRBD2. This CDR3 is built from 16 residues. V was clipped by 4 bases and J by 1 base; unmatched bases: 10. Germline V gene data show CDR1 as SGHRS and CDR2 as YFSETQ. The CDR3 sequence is CASSLAGLAAQETQYF. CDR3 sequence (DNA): TGCGCCAGCAGCCTCGCCGGGCTAGCGGCCCAAGAGACCCAGTACTTC.

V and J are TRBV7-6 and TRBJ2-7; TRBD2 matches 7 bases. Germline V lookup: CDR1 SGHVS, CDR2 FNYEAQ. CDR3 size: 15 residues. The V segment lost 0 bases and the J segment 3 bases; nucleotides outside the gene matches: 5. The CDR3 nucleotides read TGTGCCAGCAGCTTAGCGGCGGGAGTGGACTACGAGCAGTACTTC. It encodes CASSLAAGVDYEQYF.

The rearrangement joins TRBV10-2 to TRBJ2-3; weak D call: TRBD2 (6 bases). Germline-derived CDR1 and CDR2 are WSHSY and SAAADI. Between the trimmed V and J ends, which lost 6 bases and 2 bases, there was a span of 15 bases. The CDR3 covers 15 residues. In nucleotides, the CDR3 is TGCGCCAGCAGCCGACTAGTATCGGACACAGATACGCAGTATTTT. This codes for CASSRLVSDTDTQYF.

The CDR3 bases are TGTGCCAGCTCACCCGTAATCACAGATACGCAGTATTTT. The encoded protein is CASSPVITDTQYF. This sequence joins TRBV18 and TRBJ2-3; D is unclear. Looked up from germline, CDR1 is KGHSH and CDR2 is LQKENI. Trimming pared 3 bases from V and 2 bases from J, leaving 6 bases between. The CDR3 contains 13 residues.

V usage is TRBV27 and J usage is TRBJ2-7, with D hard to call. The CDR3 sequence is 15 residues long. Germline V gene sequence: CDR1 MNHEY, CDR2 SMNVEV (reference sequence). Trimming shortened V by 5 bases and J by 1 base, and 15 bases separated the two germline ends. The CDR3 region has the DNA TGTGCCAGCAGTCATCGAGATACGGGTTCCTACGAGCAGTACTTC. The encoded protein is CASSHRDTGSYEQYF.

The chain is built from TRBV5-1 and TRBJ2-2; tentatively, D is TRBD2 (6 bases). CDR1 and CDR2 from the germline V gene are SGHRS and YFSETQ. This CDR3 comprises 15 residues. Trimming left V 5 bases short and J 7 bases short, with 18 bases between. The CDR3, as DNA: TGCGCCAGCAGACCCATAACGGCTAGCGTCGGGGAGCTGTTTTTT. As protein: CASRPITASVGELFF.

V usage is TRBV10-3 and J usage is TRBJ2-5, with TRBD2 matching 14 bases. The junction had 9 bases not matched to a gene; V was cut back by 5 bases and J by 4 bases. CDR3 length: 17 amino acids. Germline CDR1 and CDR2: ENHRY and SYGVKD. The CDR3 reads CAISTPGLAGEGETQYF. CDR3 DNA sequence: TGTGCCATCAGTACCCCGGGACTAGCGGGAGAGGGAGAGACCCAGTACTTC.

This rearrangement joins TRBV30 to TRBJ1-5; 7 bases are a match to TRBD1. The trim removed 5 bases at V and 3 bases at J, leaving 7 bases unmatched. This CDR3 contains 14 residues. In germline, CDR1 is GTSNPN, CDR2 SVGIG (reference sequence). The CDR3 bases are TGTGCCTGGTCCCGACAGGGTTCCAATCAGCCCCAGCATTTT. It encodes CAWSRQGSNQPQHF.

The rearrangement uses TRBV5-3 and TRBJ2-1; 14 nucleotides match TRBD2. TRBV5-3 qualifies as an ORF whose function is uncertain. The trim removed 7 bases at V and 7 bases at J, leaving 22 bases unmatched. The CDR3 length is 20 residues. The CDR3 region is CARGRTSGRTSFRCGNEQFF. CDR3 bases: TGTGCCAGAGGCAGGACTAGCGGGAGGACCTCCTTTAGGTGTGGTAATGAGCAGTTCTTC.

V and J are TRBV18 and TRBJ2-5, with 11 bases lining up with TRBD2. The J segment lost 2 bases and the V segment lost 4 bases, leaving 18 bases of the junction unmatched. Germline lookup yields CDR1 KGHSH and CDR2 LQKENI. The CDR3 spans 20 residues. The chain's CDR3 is CASSRSLTEGTSGEQETQYF. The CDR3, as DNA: TGTGCCAGCTCACGTTCTTTGACAGAAGGGACTAGCGGAGAACAAGAGACCCAGTACTTC.

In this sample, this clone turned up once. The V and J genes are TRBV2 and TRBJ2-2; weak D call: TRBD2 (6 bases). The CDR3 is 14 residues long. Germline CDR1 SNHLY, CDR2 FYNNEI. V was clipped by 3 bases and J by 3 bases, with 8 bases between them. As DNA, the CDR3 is TGTGCCAGCAGTGACAGGAGGGACACCGGGGAGCTGTTTTTT. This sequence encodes CASSDRRDTGELFF.

The CDR3 here is CASSPTPGQANNEQFF. The CDR3 nucleotides read TGTGCCAGCAGCCCAACACCGGGACAGGCGAACAATGAGCAGTTCTTC. The V call is TRBV9, the J call TRBJ2-1; 8 nucleotides match TRBD1. V lost 4 bases to trimming and J lost 5 bases; unmatched junction nucleotides: 11. The germline CDR1 and CDR2 sequences are SGDLS and YYNGEE. This CDR3 has 16 amino acids. Combining the CDR3 with reference TRBV9 and TRBJ2-1 gives the whole variable domain DSGVTQTPKHLITATGQRVTLRCSPRSGDLSVYWYQQSLDQGLQFLIQYYNGEERAKGNILERFSAQQFPDLHSELNLSSLELGDSALYFCASSPTPGQANNEQFFGPGTRLTVL.

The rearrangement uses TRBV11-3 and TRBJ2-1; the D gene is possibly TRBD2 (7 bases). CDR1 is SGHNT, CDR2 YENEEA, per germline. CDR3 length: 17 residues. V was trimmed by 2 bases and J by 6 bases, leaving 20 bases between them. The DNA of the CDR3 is TGTGCCAGCAGCTTATTTGGGGGGGCTAGCGACCCCAATGAGCAGTTCTTC. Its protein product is CASSLFGGASDPNEQFF.

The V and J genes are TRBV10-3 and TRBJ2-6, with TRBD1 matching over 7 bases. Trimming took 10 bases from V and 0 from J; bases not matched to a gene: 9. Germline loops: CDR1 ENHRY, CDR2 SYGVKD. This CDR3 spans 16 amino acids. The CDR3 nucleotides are TGTGCCACGGGACAGTGGCTCCTCTCTGGGGCCAACGTCCTGACTTTC. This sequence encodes CATGQWLLSGANVLTF.

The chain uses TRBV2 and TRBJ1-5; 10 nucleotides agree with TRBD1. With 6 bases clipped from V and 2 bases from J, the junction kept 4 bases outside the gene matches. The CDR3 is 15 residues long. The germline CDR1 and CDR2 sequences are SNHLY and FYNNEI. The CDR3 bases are TGTGCCAGCAGCTCAGGGACAGGGGGCAATCAGCCCCAGCATTTT. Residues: CASSSGTGGNQPQHF. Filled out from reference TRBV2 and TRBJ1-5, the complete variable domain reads EPEVTQTPSHQVTQMGQEVILRCVPISNHLYFYWYRQILGQKVEFLVSFYNNEISEKSEIFDDQFSVERPDGSNFTLKIRSTKLEDSAMYFCASSSGTGGNQPQHFGDGTRLSIL.

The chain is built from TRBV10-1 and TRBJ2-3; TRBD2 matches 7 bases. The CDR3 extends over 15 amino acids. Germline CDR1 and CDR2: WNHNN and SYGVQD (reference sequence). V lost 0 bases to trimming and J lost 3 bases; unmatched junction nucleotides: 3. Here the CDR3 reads CASSESGGSTDTQYF. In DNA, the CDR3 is TGCGCCAGCAGTGAGTCCGGGGGGAGTACAGATACGCAGTATTTT.

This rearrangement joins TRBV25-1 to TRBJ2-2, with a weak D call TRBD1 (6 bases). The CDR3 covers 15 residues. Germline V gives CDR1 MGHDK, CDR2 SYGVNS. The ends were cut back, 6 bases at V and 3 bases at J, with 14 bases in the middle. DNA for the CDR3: TGTGCCAGCAGCGTAACACAGGGAGACACCGGGGAGCTGTTTTTT. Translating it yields CASSVTQGDTGELFF.

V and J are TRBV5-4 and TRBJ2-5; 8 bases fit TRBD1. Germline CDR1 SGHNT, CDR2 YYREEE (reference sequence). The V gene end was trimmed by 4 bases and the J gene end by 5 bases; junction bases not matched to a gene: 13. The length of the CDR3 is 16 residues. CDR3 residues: CASSPRGLSLWETQYF. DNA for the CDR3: TGTGCCAGCAGCCCCAGGGGGCTATCTCTTTGGGAGACCCAGTACTTC.

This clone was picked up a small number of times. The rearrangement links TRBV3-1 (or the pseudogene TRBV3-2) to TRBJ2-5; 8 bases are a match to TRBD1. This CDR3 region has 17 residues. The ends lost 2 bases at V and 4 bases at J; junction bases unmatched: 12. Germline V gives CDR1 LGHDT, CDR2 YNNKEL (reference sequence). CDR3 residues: CASSQKGSTGGRETQYF. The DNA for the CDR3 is TGTGCCAGCAGCCAAAAGGGGTCAACAGGGGGAAGAGAGACCCAGTACTTC.

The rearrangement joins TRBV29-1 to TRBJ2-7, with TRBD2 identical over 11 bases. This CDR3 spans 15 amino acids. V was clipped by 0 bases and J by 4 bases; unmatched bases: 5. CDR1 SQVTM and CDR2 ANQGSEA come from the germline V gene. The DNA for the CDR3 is TGCAGCGTTGAAGATCGGCCTAGCGGGAGGTACGAGCAGTACTTC. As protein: CSVEDRPSGRYEQYF.

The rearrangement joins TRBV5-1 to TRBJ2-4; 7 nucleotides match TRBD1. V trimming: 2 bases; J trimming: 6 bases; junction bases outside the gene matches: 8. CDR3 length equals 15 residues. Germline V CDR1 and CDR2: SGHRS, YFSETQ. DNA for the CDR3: TGCGCCAGCAGCTTCAGGGACAGCGGCTCAAACATTCAGTACTTC. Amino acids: CASSFRDSGSNIQYF.

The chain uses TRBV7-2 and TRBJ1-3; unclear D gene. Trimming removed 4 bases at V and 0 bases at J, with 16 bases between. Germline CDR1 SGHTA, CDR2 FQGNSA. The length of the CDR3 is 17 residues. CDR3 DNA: TGTGCCAGCAGCTCCCGAGCGAGGGTCCGCTCTGGAAACACCATATATTTT. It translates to CASSSRARVRSGNTIYF.

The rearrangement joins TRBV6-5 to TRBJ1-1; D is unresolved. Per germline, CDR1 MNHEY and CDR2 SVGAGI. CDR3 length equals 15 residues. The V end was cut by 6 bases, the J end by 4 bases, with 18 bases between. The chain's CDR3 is CASSEGGRVSTEAFF. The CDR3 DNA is TGTGCCAGCAGCGAGGGTGGGAGGGTGTCCACTGAAGCTTTCTTT.